These 13 T cell receptor delta chains came from one sample sequenced in a study of γδ T cells in repeated Plasmodium falciparum infection. Vgamma9/Vdelta2+ and Vdelta2-negative gammadelta T cells were flow-sorted from PBMC for bulk sequencing. TCRdb fed the multiplex PCR reads into CATT to redo clone calling. The data contain 50,000 to 60,000 delta-chain clones, roughly 1.9% of them seen just once; the ten biggest clones take up approximately 24%. Sequenced material: gamma-delta T cells from blood. Receptor source: a pool of human donors (malaria-infected and uninfected, not separated).

Only a few counts were recorded for this clone. A much larger clone is a single base away; this may be a read error. At the DNA level, this CDR3 is encoded by other sequences in the same sample as well. This rearrangement joins TRDV1 to TRDJ1; a weak D match, TRDD2 (7 bases). The J gene, absent from TCRdb, was called here by matching the DNA to germline. The CDR3 spans 20 residues. The germline V gene has CDR1 TSWWSYY and CDR2 QGS. CDR3 sequence (DNA): TGTGCCCTCACGCGATTCCTACTCACGGCGGGGGGACTTGGATCTGATAAACTCATCTTT. Residues: CALTRFLLTAGGLGSDKLIF.

This clone came up a few times. The protein recorded in TCRdb matches a much larger clone and deviates from this DNA's translation at residue 6, suggesting a read error; the protein here is obtained by translating the DNA. The gene calls are TRDV1 and TRDJ1, with TRDD2 matching 8 bases. TCRdb carries no J gene annotation; the J gene was assigned here by matching the DNA with germline. V lost 2 bases, J lost 1 base, and 27 bases stayed unmatched. Germline CDR1 is TSWWSYY and CDR2 is QGS. This CDR3 is built from 23 residues. Here the CDR3 DNA reads TGTGCTCTTGGGGAATTTCGGACCTTCCTATTGTTGGGGCCCTTAATAGGCACCGATAAACTCATCTTT. Translating gives CALGEFRTFLLLGPLIGTDKLIF.

Comments on this clone: The likely explanation is a read error, given a far larger clone one base away. At the DNA level, this CDR3 is encoded by other sequences in the same sample as well. This chain links TRDV1 with TRDJ1, with TRDD3 as a possible D gene (5 bases). The J gene was not available in TCRdb and was assigned here by matching the DNA to germline segments. The germline V gene has CDR1 TSWWSYY and CDR2 QGS. This CDR3 is built from 15 residues. Trimming shortened V by 5 bases and J by 6 bases, and 19 bases separated the two germline ends. CDR3 DNA sequence: TGTGCTCTTGGGCCCACCGGGGCACGGGGGCATAAACTCATCTTT. Protein sequence: CALGPTGARGHKLIF.

There are a few counts of this clone. The mismatch at residue 11 between this DNA's translation and the TCRdb protein of a much larger clone likely reflects a read error; the protein shown is translated from the DNA. This rearrangement joins TRDV3 to TRDJ1; TRDD2 aligns across 7 bases. TCRdb gives no J gene; it was assigned here by matching the DNA to germline. The CDR3 extends over 17 amino acids. Germline V CDR1 and CDR2: TVYSNPD, GDNSRS (reference sequence). Trimming took 3 bases from V and 4 from J; bases not matched to a gene: 20. DNA of the CDR3: TGTGCCTTAATTTCCTTCCTGCCGGCTGGGAGCCTCGATAAACTCATCTTT. Protein sequence: CALISFLPAGSLDKLIF.

There are a few counts of this clone. It differs at one base from a far larger clone, so likely a read error. The identical CDR3 is also encoded by other nucleotide sequences in the sample. The J gene is TRDJ1, the V gene TRDV1; D remains unclear. TCRdb records no J gene; here it was assigned by comparing the DNA to germline. V lost 3 bases to trimming and J lost 3 bases, with 17 bases between them. The CDR3 spans 16 residues. Germline V gives CDR1 TSWWSYY, CDR2 QGS. The CDR3 sequence is CALGELPLTLSDKLIF. In DNA, the CDR3 is TGTGCTCTTGGGGAGCTACCACTCACTTTGTCCGATAAACTCATCTTT.

This clone was seen repeatedly, ten times or more. A read error is the likely source, as a far larger clone sits one nucleotide away. Other DNA sequences in this sample translate to the same CDR3. V and J are TRDV1 and TRDJ1; 9 nucleotides agree with TRDD3. The CDR3 loop spans 20 amino acids. Germline assignment: CDR1 TSWWSYY and CDR2 QGS. This CDR3 is CALRGGGYPGILGYTDKLIF. The CDR3 DNA reads TGTGCCCTTAGAGGAGGGGGATACCCTGGGATACTGGGGTACACCGATAAACTCATCTTT.

This clone was seen many times. It is likely a read error: a sequence one base away is far more abundant. At the DNA level, this CDR3 is encoded by other sequences in the same sample as well. The V and J genes are TRDV2 and TRDJ1; D possibly corresponds to TRDD3 (5 bases). No J gene is reported in TCRdb; it was inferred here by comparing the DNA with germline. CDR3 length: 19 amino acids. Germline CDR1 GEAIGNYY, CDR2 EKD. V lost 0 bases and J lost 0, with 22 bases in between. CDR3 in amino acids: CACDTVSGGSPSHTDKLIF. The CDR3 nucleotides read TGTGCCTGTGACACCGTTTCGGGGGGGTCCCCGAGCCACACCGATAAACTCATCTTT.

Concerning this clone: TCRdb's entry gives the protein of a much larger clone, which mismatches this DNA's translation at residue 11, likely from a read error; the protein reported here is translated from the DNA. The chain recombines TRDV1 with TRDJ1, with 9 positions matching TRDD3. TCRdb offers no J gene call, so here the DNA was matched to germline to obtain one. The length of the CDR3 is 20 residues. Germline values: CDR1 TSWWSYY, CDR2 QGS. V trimming: 7 bases; J trimming: 0 bases; junction bases outside the gene matches: 21. CDR3 in DNA: TGTGCTCTTGATGCGGGGCCTTACTGGGGGACACGCCCGTACACCGATAAACTCATCTTT. Amino acids: CALDAGPYWGTRPYTDKLIF.

The table lists this clone with many counts. The protein TCRdb lists belongs to a much larger clone and differs from this DNA's translation at residue 15, which points to a read error; the protein shown is made from the DNA. V usage is TRDV2 and J usage is TRDJ1; 7 bases are a match to TRDD3. The J gene, not given by TCRdb, was assigned here from a germline match of the nucleotide sequence. In germline, CDR1 is GEAIGNYY, CDR2 EKD. CDR3 size: 18 residues. The CDR3 region has the DNA TGTGCCTGTGACTTATTAGGGTGGGGGACCCCGTACACCGATAGACTCATCTTT. It is translated as CACDLLGWGTPYTDRLIF.

The table lists this clone with a few counts. This DNA's translation and the protein TCRdb lists, from a much larger clone, do not match at residue 9, likely due to a read error; the protein shown is translated from the DNA. The chain recombines TRDV2 with TRDJ1; possible D gene TRDD3, 5 bases. Here the J gene came from matching the DNA to germline, since TCRdb omits it. Germline values: CDR1 GEAIGNYY, CDR2 EKD. V shed 4 bases and J shed 3 bases, with 23 bases lying between them. This CDR3 is 17 amino acids long. CDR3 sequence: CACEDLLGSRGADKLIF. In nucleotides, the CDR3 is TGTGCCTGTGAAGACTTGCTGGGTTCCAGAGGAGCCGATAAACTCATCTTT.

Comment on this clone: TCRdb records a much larger clone's protein for this DNA, with a difference at residue 11 that likely arises from a read error; the protein given is the translation of the DNA. The rearrangement joins TRDV2 to TRDJ1, with unresolved D. The germline gives CDR1 GEAIGNYY, CDR2 EKD. The CDR3 has 15 residues. The CDR3 coding sequence is TGTGCCTGTGACACCGTCCAGCGTAACACCGCTAAACTCATCTTT. Protein: CACDTVQRNTAKLIF.

This clone has ten or more counts. This likely came from a read error, as a far larger clone is one base away. This same CDR3 is encoded by further DNA sequences in the sample. The chain has TRDV1 and TRDJ1; 9 bases are a match to TRDD2. Here the J gene came from matching the DNA to germline, since TCRdb omits it. The CDR3 length is 22 residues. Germline lookup yields CDR1 TSWWSYY and CDR2 QGS. V trimming: 6 bases; J trimming: 0 bases; junction bases outside the gene matches: 26. DNA for the CDR3: TGTGCTCTTGGAGGTCCCGCCTTCCTACGAAACTGGGGATGGAGGTACACCGATAAACTCATCTTT. Its translation is CALGGPAFLRNWGWRYTDKLIF.

This clone was counted between two and nine times. With only one base between it and a far larger clone, this is likely a read error. Other DNA sequences in the same sample also yield this CDR3. The chain has TRDV1 and TRDJ1, with TRDD3 matching over 7 bases. The J gene comes from matching the DNA to germline here; TCRdb lacks it. CDR1 and CDR2 from the germline V gene are TSWWSYY and QGS. The CDR3 totals 22 residues. With V trimmed by 3 bases and J by 0 bases, 25 bases remained unmatched. CDR3 DNA sequence: TGTGCTCTTGGGGAGGCCCATTCTCGCCGTACTGGGGTGAAGGGGTACACCGATAAACTCATCTTT. The encoded protein is CALGEAHSRRTGVKGYTDKLIF.